The TCR beta chain under discussion was sequenced for a study of OX40 agonist ivuxolimab in advanced cancers. Study context: Cohort: roughly 80% men, mean age around 60, aged roughly 23 to 90.

Only in-frame clones appear in the TCRdb table, and some are missing; sequencing was by immunoSEQ multiplex PCR. The sample includes fewer than 25,000 clones, roughly 85% seen only once; the top ten take about 16%. On cycle 4 day 1 and cycle 7 day 1, as well as at baseline, blood was sampled. The receptor was isolated from an adult with an advanced solid tumor such as melanoma, head and neck, liver or kidney cancer. Material: CD4+ or CD8+ T cells sorted from blood, obtained in a trial of the OX40 agonist ivuxolimab.

This CDR3 is CASSDSQGADTQYF. CDR3 DNA sequence: TGCGCCAGCAGCGACTCGCAGGGGGCAGATACGCAGTATTTT. This sequence joins TRBV5-1 and TRBJ2-3; 7 bases line up with TRBD1. After removal of 4 bases from V and 4 bases from J, the junction contained 6 bases not matched to a gene. The CDR3 contains 14 residues. Germline V gene sequence: CDR1 SGHRS, CDR2 YFSETQ.